This entry concerns a single T cell receptor beta chain. This entry comes from a study of blood T cell repertoires in COVID-19. About the study: From the United States, Italy and Spain came samples of acute and convalescent COVID-19.

Using immunoSEQ multiplex PCR, the repertoire was profiled, and TCRdb retains in-frame clones only, with some absent. In the table there are approximately 150,000 clones, 79% of which are singletons. One Seattle source followed patients from active infection through their disease course. Per germline, CDR1 SGHTA and CDR2 FQGNSA. This CDR3 is built from 13 residues. Trimming at V came to 0 bases and at J to 6 bases, leaving 2 bases not matched to a gene. Sequencing was done on a sample of peripheral blood. This receptor was obtained from a woman in her fifties or sixties with COVID-19, enrolled during active disease. This chain joins TRBV7-2 and TRBJ2-7; 7 bases fit TRBD1. CDR3 sequence reads: CASSLAGDSEQYF. CDR3 DNA sequence: TGTGCCAGCAGCTTAGCCGGGGACAGCGAGCAGTACTTC.